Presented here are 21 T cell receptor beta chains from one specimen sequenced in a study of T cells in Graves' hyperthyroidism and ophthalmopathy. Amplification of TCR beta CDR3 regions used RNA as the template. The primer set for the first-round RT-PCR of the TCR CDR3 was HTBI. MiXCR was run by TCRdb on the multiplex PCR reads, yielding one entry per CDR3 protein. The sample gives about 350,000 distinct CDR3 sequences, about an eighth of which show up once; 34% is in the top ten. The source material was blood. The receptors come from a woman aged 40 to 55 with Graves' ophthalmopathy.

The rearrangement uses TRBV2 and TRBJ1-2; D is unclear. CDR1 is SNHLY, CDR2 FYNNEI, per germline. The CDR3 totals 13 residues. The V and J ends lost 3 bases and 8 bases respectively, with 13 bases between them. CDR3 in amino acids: CASSDEGAEGYTF. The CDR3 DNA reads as TGTGCCAGCAGTGACGAGGGCGCGGAAGGCTACACCTTC.

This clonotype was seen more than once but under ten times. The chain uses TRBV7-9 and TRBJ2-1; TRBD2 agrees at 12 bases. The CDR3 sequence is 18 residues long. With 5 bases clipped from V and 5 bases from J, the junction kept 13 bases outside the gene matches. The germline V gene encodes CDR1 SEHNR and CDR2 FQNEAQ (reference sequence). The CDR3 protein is CASSRLAGVWMGDNEQFF. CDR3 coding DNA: TGTGCCAGCAGCCGACTAGCGGGAGTCTGGATGGGTGACAATGAGCAGTTCTTC.

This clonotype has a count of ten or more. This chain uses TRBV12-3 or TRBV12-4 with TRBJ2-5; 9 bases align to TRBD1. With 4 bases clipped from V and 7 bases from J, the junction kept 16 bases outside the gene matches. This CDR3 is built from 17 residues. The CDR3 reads CASSYPSGQGGSATQYF. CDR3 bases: TGTGCCAGCAGTTACCCATCGGGACAGGGAGGTTCTGCGACCCAGTACTTC.

Written as DNA, the CDR3 is TGTGCCAGCAGATTCAACAGGGTCGCAGATACGCAGTATTTT. This sequence encodes CASRFNRVADTQYF. The chain carries TRBV6-2 or TRBV6-3 and TRBJ2-3; a possible D gene is TRBD1 (6 bases). The CDR3 runs 14 residues. The V end was cut by 6 bases, the J end by 4 bases, with 14 bases between. The germline CDR1 and CDR2 sequences are MNHEY and SVGEGT.

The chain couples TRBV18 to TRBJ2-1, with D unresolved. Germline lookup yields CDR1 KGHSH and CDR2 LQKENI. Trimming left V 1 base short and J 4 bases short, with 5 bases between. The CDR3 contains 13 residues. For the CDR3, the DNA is TGTGCCAGCTCACCACTAGAGTACAATGAGCAGTTCTTC. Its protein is CASSPLEYNEQFF. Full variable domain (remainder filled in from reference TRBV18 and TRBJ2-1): NAGVMQNPRHLVRRRGQEARLRCSPMKGHSHVYWYRQLPEEGLKFMVYLQKENIIDESGMPKERFSAEFPKEGPSILRIQQVVRGDSAAYFCASSPLEYNEQFFGPGTRLTVL.

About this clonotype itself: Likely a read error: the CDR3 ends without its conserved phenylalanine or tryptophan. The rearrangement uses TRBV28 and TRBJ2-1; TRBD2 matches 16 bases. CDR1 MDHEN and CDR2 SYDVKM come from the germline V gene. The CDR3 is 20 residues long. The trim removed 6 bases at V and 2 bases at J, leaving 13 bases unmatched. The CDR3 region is CASRPAPGLAGGRPYNEQFS. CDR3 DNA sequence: TGTGCCAGCAGACCGGCACCGGGACTAGCGGGAGGGCGCCCCTACAATGAGCAGTTCTCC.

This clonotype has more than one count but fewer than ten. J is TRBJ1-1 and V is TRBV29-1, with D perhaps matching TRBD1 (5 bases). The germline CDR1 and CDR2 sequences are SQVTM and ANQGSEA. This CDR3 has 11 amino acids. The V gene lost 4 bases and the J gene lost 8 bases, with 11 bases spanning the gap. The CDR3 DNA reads TGCAGCGTTGCAGACAGTCCCGAAGCTTTCTTT. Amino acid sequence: CSVADSPEAFF.

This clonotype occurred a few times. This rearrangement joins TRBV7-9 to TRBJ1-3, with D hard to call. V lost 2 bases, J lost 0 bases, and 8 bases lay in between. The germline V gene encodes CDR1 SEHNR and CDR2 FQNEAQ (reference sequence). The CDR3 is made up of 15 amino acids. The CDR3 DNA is TGTGCCAGCAGCTTAAACCGGGTCTCTGGAAACACCATATATTTT. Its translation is CASSLNRVSGNTIYF.

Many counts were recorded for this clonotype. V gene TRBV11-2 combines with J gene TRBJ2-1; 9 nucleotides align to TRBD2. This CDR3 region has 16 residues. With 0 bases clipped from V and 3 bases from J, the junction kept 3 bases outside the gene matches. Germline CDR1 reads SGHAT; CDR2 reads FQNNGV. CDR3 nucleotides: TGTGCCAGCAGCTTAGAGGGGACTAGCTACTACAATGAGCAGTTCTTC. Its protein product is CASSLEGTSYYNEQFF.

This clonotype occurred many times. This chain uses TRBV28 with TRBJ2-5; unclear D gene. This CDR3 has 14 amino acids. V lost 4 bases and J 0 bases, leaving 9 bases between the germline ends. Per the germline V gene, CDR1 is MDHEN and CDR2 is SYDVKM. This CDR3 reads CASSSAVYQETQYF. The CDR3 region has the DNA TGTGCCAGCAGTTCGGCGGTGTACCAAGAGACCCAGTACTTC.

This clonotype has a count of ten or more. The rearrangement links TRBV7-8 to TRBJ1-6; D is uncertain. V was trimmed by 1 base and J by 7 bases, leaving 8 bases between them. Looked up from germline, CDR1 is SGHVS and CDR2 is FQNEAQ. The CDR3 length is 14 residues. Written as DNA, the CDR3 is TGTGCCAGCAGCTTAGGGGCAGTAAATTCACCCCTCCACTTT. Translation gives CASSLGAVNSPLHF.

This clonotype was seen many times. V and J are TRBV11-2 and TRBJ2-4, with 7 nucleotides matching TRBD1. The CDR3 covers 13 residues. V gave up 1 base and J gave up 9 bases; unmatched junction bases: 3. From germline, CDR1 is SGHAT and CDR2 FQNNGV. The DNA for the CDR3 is TGTGCCAGCAGCTTAGTACCAGGGGGCATTCAGTACTTC. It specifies CASSLVPGGIQYF.

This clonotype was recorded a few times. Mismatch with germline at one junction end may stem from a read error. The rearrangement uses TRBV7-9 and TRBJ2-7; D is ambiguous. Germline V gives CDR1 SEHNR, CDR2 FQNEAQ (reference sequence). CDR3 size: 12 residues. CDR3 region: CASSQNVYERYF. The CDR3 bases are TGTGCCAGCAGCCAGAACGTCTACGAGCGGTACTTC. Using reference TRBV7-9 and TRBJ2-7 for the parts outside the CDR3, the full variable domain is DTGVSQNPRHKITKRGQNVTFRCDPISEHNRLYWYRQTLGQGPEFLTYFQNEAQLEKSRLLSDRFSAERPKGSFSTLEIQRTEQGDSAMYLCASSQNVYERYFGPGTRLTVT.

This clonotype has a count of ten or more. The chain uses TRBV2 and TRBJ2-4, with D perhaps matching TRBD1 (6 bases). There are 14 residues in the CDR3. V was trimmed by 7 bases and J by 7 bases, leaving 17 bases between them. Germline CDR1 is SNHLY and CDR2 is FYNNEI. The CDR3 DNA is TGTGCCAGCATCGAACGAGGGGGTTGGAACATTCAGTACTTC. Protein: CASIERGGWNIQYF.

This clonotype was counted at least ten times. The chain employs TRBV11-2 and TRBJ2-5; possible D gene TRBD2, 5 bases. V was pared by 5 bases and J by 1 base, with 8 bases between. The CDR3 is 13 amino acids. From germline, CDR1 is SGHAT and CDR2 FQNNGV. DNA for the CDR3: TGTGCCAGCAGCCAGACTACCCAAGAGACCCAGTACTTC. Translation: CASSQTTQETQYF.

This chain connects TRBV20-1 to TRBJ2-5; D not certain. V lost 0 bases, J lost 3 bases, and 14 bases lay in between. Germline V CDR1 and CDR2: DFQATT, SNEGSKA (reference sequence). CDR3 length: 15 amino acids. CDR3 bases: TGCAGTGCTAGAGATCATTTACGCGGTGAAGAGACCCAGTACTTC. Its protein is CSARDHLRGEETQYF.

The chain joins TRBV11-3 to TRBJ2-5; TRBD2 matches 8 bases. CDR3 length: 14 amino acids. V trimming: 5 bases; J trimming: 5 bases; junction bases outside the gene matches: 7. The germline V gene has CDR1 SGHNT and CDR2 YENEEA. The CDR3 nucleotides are TGTGCCAGCAGCCCTATAGCGGGATGGGAGACCCAGTACTTC. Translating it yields CASSPIAGWETQYF. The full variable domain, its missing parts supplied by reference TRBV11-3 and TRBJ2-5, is EAGVVQSPRYKIIEKKQPVAFWCNPISGHNTLYWYLQNLGQGPELLIRYENEEAVDDSQLPKDRFSAERLKGVDSTLKIQPAELGDSAVYLCASSPIAGWETQYFGPGTRLLVL.

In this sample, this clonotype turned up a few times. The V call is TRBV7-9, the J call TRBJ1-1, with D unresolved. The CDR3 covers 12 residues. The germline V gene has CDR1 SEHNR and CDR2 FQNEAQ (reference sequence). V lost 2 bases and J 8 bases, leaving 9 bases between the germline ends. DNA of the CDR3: TGTGCCAGCAGCTTATTTATCCTAGAAGCTTTCTTT. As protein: CASSLFILEAFF.

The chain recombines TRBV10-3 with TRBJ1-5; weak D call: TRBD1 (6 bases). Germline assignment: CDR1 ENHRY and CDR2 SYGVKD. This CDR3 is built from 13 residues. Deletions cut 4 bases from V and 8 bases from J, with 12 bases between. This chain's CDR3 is CAISGTEMEPQHF. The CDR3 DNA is TGTGCCATCAGTGGGACAGAAATGGAGCCCCAGCATTTT.

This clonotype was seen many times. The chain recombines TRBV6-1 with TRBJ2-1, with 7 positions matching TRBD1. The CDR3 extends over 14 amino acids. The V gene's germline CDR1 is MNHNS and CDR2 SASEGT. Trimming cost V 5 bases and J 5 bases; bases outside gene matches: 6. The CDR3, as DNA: TGTGCCAGCAGTTGGACAGGTCGACACAATGAGCAGTTCTTC. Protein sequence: CASSWTGRHNEQFF.

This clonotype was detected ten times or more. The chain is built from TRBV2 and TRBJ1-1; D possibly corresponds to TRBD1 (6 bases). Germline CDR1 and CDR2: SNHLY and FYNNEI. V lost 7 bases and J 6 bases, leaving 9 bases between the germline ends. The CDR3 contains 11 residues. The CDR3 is CASNRDSEAFF. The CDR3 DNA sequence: TGTGCCAGCAACAGGGACTCTGAAGCTTTCTTT.